This TCR beta chain derives from a study of siplizumab effects on memory and regulatory T cells. Measured with immunoSEQ multiplex PCR; TCRdb has only the in-frame clones, and not every one. The table lists over 100,000 clones, around 92% of them singletons. General study results and limits: No functional test confirmed suppression by proliferating siplizumab-culture Tregs. Naive T cells looked more diverse than memory cells and looked like major alloresponse contributors.

Regarding this clone: The antigen is not known.

The clonotype comes from a human donor in good health. Input material: Tregs sorted from blood.

The CDR3 loop is CASSPPLGSNEQFF. Written as DNA, the CDR3 is TGTGCCAGCTCACCACCTCTAGGAAGCAATGAGCAGTTCTTC. V and J are TRBV18 and TRBJ2-1; D not resolved. Germline-derived CDR1 and CDR2 are KGHSH and LQKENI. V gave up 0 bases and J gave up 6 bases, with 9 bases separating them. The CDR3 is 14 residues long. Together with reference TRBV18 and TRBJ2-1, the CDR3 gives the full variable domain: NAGVMQNPRHLVRRRGQEARLRCSPMKGHSHVYWYRQLPEEGLKFMVYLQKENIIDESGMPKERFSAEFPKEGPSILRIQQVVRGDSAAYFCASSPPLGSNEQFFGPGTRLTVL.